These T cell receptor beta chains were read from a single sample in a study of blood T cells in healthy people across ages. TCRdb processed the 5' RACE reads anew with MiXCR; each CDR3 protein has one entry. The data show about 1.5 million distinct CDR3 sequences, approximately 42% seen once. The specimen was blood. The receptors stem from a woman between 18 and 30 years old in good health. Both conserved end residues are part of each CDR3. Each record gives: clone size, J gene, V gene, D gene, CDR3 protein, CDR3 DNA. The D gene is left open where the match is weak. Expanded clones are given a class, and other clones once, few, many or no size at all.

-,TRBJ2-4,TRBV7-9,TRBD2,CASSLAGLAGLGIQYF,TGTGCCAGCAGCTTAGCGGGACTAGCGGGACTAGGCATTCAGTACTTC
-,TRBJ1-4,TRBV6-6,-,CASSWMEKLFF,TGTGCCAGCAGCTGGATGGAAAAACTGTTTTTT
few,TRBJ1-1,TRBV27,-,CASTDLNTEAFF,TGTGCCAGCACCGACCTGAACACTGAAGCTTTCTTT
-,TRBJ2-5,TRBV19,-,CASNKHGGRDETQYF,TGTGCCAGTAATAAACATGGGGGGCGCGATGAGACCCAGTACTTC
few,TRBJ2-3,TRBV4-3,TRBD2,CASSQGFQRGTDTQYF,TGCGCCAGCAGCCAAGGTTTCCAGCGGGGAACAGATACGCAGTATTTT
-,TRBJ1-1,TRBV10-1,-,CASSGPSGAFF,TGCGCCAGCAGTGGACCAAGTGGAGCTTTCTTT
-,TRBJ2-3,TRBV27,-,CASSLGGGPSTDTQYF,TGTGCCAGCAGTTTGGGGGGGGGCCCCTCCACAGATACGCAGTATTTT
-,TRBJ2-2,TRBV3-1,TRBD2,CASSQDRLAGVSGELFF,TGTGCCAGCAGCCAAGATCGGCTAGCGGGGGTGTCCGGGGAGCTGTTTTTT
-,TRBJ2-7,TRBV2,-,CASRLGLTDEQYF,TGCGCCAGCAGGTTAGGGCTGACCGACGAGCAGTACTTC
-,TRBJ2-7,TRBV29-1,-,CSAGKTSDEQYF,TGCAGCGCCGGTAAGACCTCCGACGAGCAGTACTTC
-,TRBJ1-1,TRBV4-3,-,CASSQLYGNTEAFF,TGCGCCAGCAGCCAATTGTACGGCAACACTGAAGCTTTCTTT
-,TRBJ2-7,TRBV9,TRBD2,CASSIDGGSYEQYF,TGTGCCAGCAGCATAGACGGGGGGTCCTACGAGCAGTACTTC
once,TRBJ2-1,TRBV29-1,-,CGEFDPSSYNEQFF,TGCGGCGAATTCGACCCGAGCTCCTACAATGAGCAGTTCTTC
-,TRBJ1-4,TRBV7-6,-,CASSLEIRRKNEKLFF,TGTGCCAGCAGCTTAGAGATCCGACGGAAGAATGAAAAACTGTTTTTT
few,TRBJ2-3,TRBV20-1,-,CSAGRASVLADTQYF,TGCAGTGCGGGGCGCGCTTCGGTGCTGGCAGATACGCAGTATTTT
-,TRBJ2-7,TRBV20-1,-,CNARIRSDEQYF,TGCAATGCTAGGATTCGGTCGGACGAGCAGTACTTC
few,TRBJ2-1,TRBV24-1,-,CATSDFGVRDEQFF,TGTGCCACCAGTGATTTCGGGGTCAGGGATGAGCAGTTCTTC
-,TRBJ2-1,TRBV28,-,CASCPYLDLYNEQFF,TGTGCCAGCTGTCCATATCTTGACCTCTACAATGAGCAGTTCTTC
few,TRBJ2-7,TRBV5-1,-,CASSLTGQRPYEQYF,TGCGCCAGCAGCTTGACAGGACAGCGTCCCTACGAGCAGTACTTC
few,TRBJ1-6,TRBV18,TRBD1,CASSHDRDNSPLHF,TGTGCCAGCTCACACGACAGGGACAATTCACCCCTCCACTTT
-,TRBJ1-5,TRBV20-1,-,CSAEGLSSNQPQHF,TGCAGTGCCGAGGGCTTAAGTAGCAATCAGCCCCAGCATTTT
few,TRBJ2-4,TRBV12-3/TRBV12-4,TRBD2,CASRGPGLRYGPYNEQYF,TGTGCCAGCAGGGGCCCGGGACTACGGTACGGGCCCTACAATGAGCAGTACTTC
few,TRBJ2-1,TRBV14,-,CASSQEGWGLYEQFF,TGTGCCAGCAGCCAAGAAGGTTGGGGGCTCTATGAGCAGTTCTTC
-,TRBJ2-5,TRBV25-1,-,CASSEIAEEETQYF,TGTGCCAGCAGTGAAATAGCCGAGGAAGAGACCCAGTACTTC
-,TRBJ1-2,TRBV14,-,CASSKRGLGDYGYTF,TGTGCCAGCAGCAAAAGAGGTTTGGGTGACTATGGCTACACCTTC
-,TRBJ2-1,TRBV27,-,CASFGKSLTSEQFF,TGTGCCAGCTTCGGGAAGTCCCTTACTTCCGAGCAGTTCTTC
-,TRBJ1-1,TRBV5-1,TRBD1,CASSSVGDSEAFF,TGCGCCAGCAGCTCCGTCGGGGACAGTGAAGCTTTCTTT
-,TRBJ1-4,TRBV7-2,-,CASSPVGGSREKLFF,TGTGCCAGCAGCCCGGTGGGGGGCTCACGGGAAAAACTGTTTTTT
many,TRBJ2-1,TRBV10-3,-,CAISEYGNEQFF,TGTGCCATCAGTGAGTACGGGAATGAGCAGTTCTTC
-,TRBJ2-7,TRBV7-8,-,CASSLVEGSLSYEQYF,TGTGCCAGCAGCTTGGTAGAGGGGTCTCTCTCCTACGAGCAGTACTTC
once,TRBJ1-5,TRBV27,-,CASSLSVDRDQPQHF,TGTGCCAGCAGTTTATCTGTGGACAGAGATCAGCCCCAGCATTTT
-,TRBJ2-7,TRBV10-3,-,CAISAQSYEQYF,TGTGCCATCAGCGCCCAATCCTACGAGCAGTACTTC
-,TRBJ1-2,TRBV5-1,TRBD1,CASSSGTEMNYGYTF,TGCGCCAGCAGCAGCGGGACAGAGATGAACTATGGCTACACCTTC
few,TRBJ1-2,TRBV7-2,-,CASSLAPDYGYTF,TGTGCCAGCAGCTTAGCGCCCGACTATGGCTACACCTTC
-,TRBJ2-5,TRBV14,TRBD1,CASSQSGTGASETQYF,TGTGCCAGCAGCCAATCCGGGACAGGGGCTTCAGAGACCCAGTACTTC
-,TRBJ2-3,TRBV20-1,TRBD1,CSARGDRGDTDTQYF,TGCAGTGCTAGGGGGGACAGGGGGGACACAGATACGCAGTATTTT
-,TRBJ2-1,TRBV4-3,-,CASSQAQPRGNEQFF,TGCGCCAGCAGCCAAGCCCAGCCGCGAGGCAATGAGCAGTTCTTC
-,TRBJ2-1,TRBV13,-,CASSLRDLNINEQFF,TGTGCCAGCAGCCTCAGGGACCTAAATATCAATGAGCAGTTCTTC
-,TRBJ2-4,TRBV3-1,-,CASSQFWAGQLAKNIQYF,TGTGCCAGCAGCCAGTTCTGGGCGGGACAGCTAGCCAAAAACATTCAGTACTTC
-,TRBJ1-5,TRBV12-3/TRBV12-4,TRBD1,CASSLVGFDSPTGQPQHF,TGTGCCAGCAGTTTAGTTGGGTTCGACAGTCCGACAGGGCAGCCCCAGCATTTT